Shown below are 28 T cell receptor beta chains from a single sample sequenced in a study of shared T cell receptors in the human thymus. Clones were read by immunoSEQ multiplex PCR, and TCRdb kept only the in-frame ones, dropping some. The profile shows hundreds of thousands of clones, approximately 87% of them singletons. The same specimen was also included in a second study, on human thymus T cells.

Sequences were obtained from thymocytes. The receptors derive from a boy under two years old with a congenital heart defect.

This clone has just one count. This rearrangement joins TRBV7-3 to TRBJ2-5; D might be TRBD1 (5 bases). CDR1 and CDR2 from the germline V gene are SGHTA and FQGTGA. The CDR3 spans 17 residues. The V end lost 4 bases, the J end lost 0 bases, and 18 bases lay between the germline ends. CDR3 region: CASSSPKGSEYQETQYF. The CDR3 DNA follows: TGTGCCAGCAGCTCCCCGAAGGGGTCAGAGTACCAAGAGACCCAGTACTTC.

The V gene is TRBV13, the J gene TRBJ1-2; perhaps TRBD1 as D (6 bases). Per germline, CDR1 PRHDT and CDR2 FYEKMQ (reference sequence). This CDR3 is 16 amino acids long. With 5 bases removed from V and 3 bases from J, the gap between germline ends came to 19 bases. CDR3 nucleotides: TGTGCCAGCAGCATCCCAGGGGAGCCCCTCGACTATGGCTACACCTTC. Its translation: CASSIPGEPLDYGYTF.

The genes are TRBV28 and TRBJ2-7; 12 bases agree with TRBD1. The J segment lost 6 bases and the V segment lost 2 bases, leaving 14 bases of the junction unmatched. CDR1 MDHEN and CDR2 SYDVKM come from the germline V gene. The CDR3 is 18 residues long. CDR3 loop: CASSLLRSPGQGAGEQYF. In DNA, the CDR3 is TGTGCCAGCAGTTTACTACGCTCCCCGGGACAGGGGGCAGGCGAGCAGTACTTC.

On this clone itself: The junction differs from germline at one of its ends, possibly a read error. The V call is TRBV7-7, the J call TRBJ2-3; tentative D call: TRBD1 (6 bases). In germline, CDR1 is SSHAT, CDR2 FNYEAQ (reference sequence). CDR3 length: 13 residues. CDR3 amino acids: CASSPRGTDTQYF. The CDR3 nucleotides read TGTGCTAGCAGCCCCAGGGGTACAGATACGCAGTATTTT. The full variable domain, rest sourced from reference TRBV7-7 and TRBJ2-3, is GAGVSQSPRYKVTKRGQDVTLRCDPISSHATLYWYQQALGQGPEFLTYFNYEAQPDKSGLPSDRFSAERPEGSISTLTIQRTEQRDSAMYRCASSPRGTDTQYFGPGTRLTVL.

Only a few counts were recorded for this clone. The rearrangement joins TRBV18 to TRBJ2-7, with TRBD2 identical over 11 bases. The ends lost 6 bases at V and 2 bases at J; junction bases unmatched: 12. Germline CDR1 and CDR2: KGHSH and LQKENI. The CDR3 is 17 residues long. CDR3 residues: CASSPGLAGGRAYEQYF. The CDR3 DNA sequence: TGTGCCAGCTCCCCCGGGCTAGCGGGAGGCCGGGCCTACGAGCAGTACTTC.

This chain links TRBV28 with TRBJ2-5, with TRBD1 as a possible D gene (6 bases). This CDR3 comprises 14 residues. The V end lost 4 bases, the J end lost 7 bases, and 16 bases lay between the germline ends. The germline V gene encodes CDR1 MDHEN and CDR2 SYDVKM. In DNA form, the CDR3 reads TGTGCCAGCAGTTGGGTCGGACAGACAAGGACCCAGTACTTC. It codes for CASSWVGQTRTQYF.

The chain carries TRBV7-2 and TRBJ1-2, with D possibly matching TRBD1 (5 bases). CDR1 and CDR2 (germline): SGHTA, FQGNSA. Trimming left V 1 base short and J 2 bases short, with 23 bases between. This CDR3 is built from 19 residues. The CDR3 bases are TGTGCCAGCAGCTTAGAGGGCCCGGGGGGAGAAGGCCCAAACTATGGCTACACCTTC. This encodes CASSLEGPGGEGPNYGYTF.

This clone showed up just a few times. The V and J genes are TRBV9 and TRBJ2-1; 8 bases map to TRBD2. The germline V gene encodes CDR1 SGDLS and CDR2 YYNGEE. The CDR3 covers 16 residues. V was pared by 4 bases and J by 0 bases, with 6 bases of the junction left unmatched. In DNA form, the CDR3 reads TGTGCCAGCAGCCCCTGGGGGACTAGCTCCTACAATGAGCAGTTCTTC. This translates into CASSPWGTSSYNEQFF.

The chain uses TRBV28 and TRBJ2-1, with a possible D match to TRBD1 (6 bases). V was pared by 5 bases and J by 0 bases, with 11 bases between. The CDR3 runs to 15 residues. Germline V gene lookup returns CDR1 MDHEN and CDR2 SYDVKM. CDR3 region: CASSLGTNSYNEQFF. CDR3 DNA: TGTGCCAGCAGTCTCGGGACAAACTCCTACAATGAGCAGTTCTTC.

The rearrangement links TRBV28 to TRBJ2-7, with 7 bases fitting TRBD2. The germline V gene has CDR1 MDHEN and CDR2 SYDVKM. Germline trimming cut 3 bases from V and 4 bases from J; bases unmatched to any gene: 12. The CDR3 contains 16 residues. CDR3 amino acids: CASSFPQFSGIYEQYF. DNA of the CDR3: TGTGCCAGCAGTTTCCCCCAGTTCAGCGGGATTTACGAGCAGTACTTC.

The J gene is TRBJ2-6, the V gene TRBV27; 7 bases align to TRBD1. Germline CDR1 reads MNHEY; CDR2 reads SMNVEV (reference sequence). V was pared by 3 bases and J by 0 bases, with 14 bases of the junction left unmatched. This CDR3 comprises 20 residues. The CDR3 sequence: CASSFLIPGQSVSGANVLTF. The CDR3 DNA reads as TGTGCCAGCAGTTTTCTCATCCCGGGACAGTCCGTCTCTGGGGCCAACGTCCTGACTTTC.

The chain couples TRBV4-2 to TRBJ2-1; TRBD1 matches 7 bases. The V segment lost 0 bases and the J segment 9 bases; nucleotides outside the gene matches: 11. This CDR3 comprises 16 residues. The germline gives CDR1 LGHNA, CDR2 YNFKEQ. As DNA, the CDR3 is TGTGCCAGCAGCCAAGACGGAGAATACAAGGGGGCTGAGCAGTTCTTC. Amino acid sequence: CASSQDGEYKGAEQFF.

This clone was observed a few times. The chain employs TRBV11-2 and TRBJ2-7, with 9 bases aligning to TRBD1. This CDR3 contains 16 residues. The V gene's germline CDR1 is SGHAT and CDR2 FQNNGV. V shed 3 bases and J 4 bases; nucleotides not matched to a gene: 10. CDR3 protein: CASSFGHSGQGYEQYF. The CDR3 DNA sequence: TGTGCCAGCAGCTTCGGACATTCGGGACAGGGATACGAGCAGTACTTC.

The chain joins TRBV28 to TRBJ2-7; D perhaps matches TRBD2 (6 bases). CDR1 and CDR2 (germline): MDHEN, SYDVKM. Trimming took off 11 bases at V and 4 bases at J, with 12 bases between the two ends. CDR3 length: 11 residues. The CDR3 region is CAAGLLYEQYF. In DNA form, the CDR3 reads TGTGCCGCGGGGCTCCTGTACGAGCAGTACTTC.

V is TRBV10-3 and J is TRBJ2-5; D possibly corresponds to TRBD2 (7 bases). The CDR3 runs 16 residues. Trimming shortened V by 2 bases and J by 4 bases, and 17 bases separated the two germline ends. CDR1 is ENHRY and CDR2 is SYGVKD in the germline V gene. This CDR3 is CAISEAGAPVRETQYF. In DNA form, the CDR3 reads TGTGCCATCAGTGAGGCGGGGGCACCGGTTAGAGAGACCCAGTACTTC.

This chain uses TRBV27 with TRBJ2-2, with 11 bases that match TRBD2. J gave up 4 bases and V 0 bases, and 7 bases lay outside the gene matches. Germline lookup yields CDR1 MNHEY and CDR2 SMNVEV (reference sequence). This CDR3 is 18 amino acids long. The CDR3 nucleotides are TGTGCCAGCAGTTTATCGTCACTAGCGGGAGTCGGCACCGGGGAGCTGTTTTTT. It is translated as CASSLSSLAGVGTGELFF.

The rearrangement joins TRBV7-9 to TRBJ1-3; D might be TRBD1 (5 bases). The V and J ends lost 3 bases and 0 bases respectively, with 12 bases between them. CDR1 and CDR2 from the germline V gene are SEHNR and FQNEAQ (reference sequence). The CDR3 has 16 residues. CDR3 amino acids: CASSLGGRGSGNTIYF. Written as DNA, the CDR3 is TGTGCCAGCAGCTTGGGGGGACGAGGCTCTGGAAACACCATATATTTT.

The V gene is TRBV5-4, the J gene TRBJ2-7, with no clear D. Germline V gene sequence: CDR1 SGHNT, CDR2 YYREEE (reference sequence). The CDR3 is 18 residues long. Trimming took 10 bases from V and 2 from J, leaving 31 bases between them. The CDR3 loop is CARTPPGIPLPRTYEQYF. CDR3 DNA: TGTGCCCGCACCCCCCCTGGCATACCTCTTCCTAGAACCTACGAGCAGTACTTC.

The chain has TRBV4-1 and TRBJ1-4, with D tentatively TRBD1 (6 bases). Trimming shortened V by 0 bases and J by 2 bases, and 13 bases separated the two germline ends. The CDR3 extends over 17 amino acids. Germline V lookup: CDR1 MGHRA, CDR2 YSYEKL. The CDR3 nucleotides read TGCGCCAGCAGCCAAGACTTAAGGGGGTCCACTAATGAAAAACTGTTTTTT. Translation gives CASSQDLRGSTNEKLFF.

The V call is TRBV4-3, the J call TRBJ1-2; 7 bases map to TRBD1. The germline V gene encodes CDR1 LGHNA and CDR2 YSLEER. The V segment lost 0 bases and the J segment 3 bases; nucleotides outside the gene matches: 10. CDR3 length: 17 amino acids. CDR3 in DNA: TGCGCCAGCAGCCAAGAGGCCGCAGACAGGGAGGACTATGGCTACACCTTC. This translates into CASSQEAADREDYGYTF.

V gene TRBV9 combines with J gene TRBJ2-1, with 14 bases aligning to TRBD2. With V trimmed by 7 bases and J by 9 bases, 12 bases remained unmatched. CDR1 SGDLS and CDR2 YYNGEE come from the germline V gene. CDR3 size: 16 residues. CDR3 protein: CASSPWRLAGGTEQFF. The CDR3 nucleotides are TGTGCCAGCTCCCCTTGGAGACTAGCGGGAGGGACTGAGCAGTTCTTC.

The chain carries TRBV11-2 and TRBJ2-7, with TRBD2 matching 8 bases. After removal of 0 bases from V and 2 bases from J, the junction contained 3 bases not matched to a gene. This CDR3 has 15 residues. CDR1 is SGHAT and CDR2 is FQNNGV in the germline V gene. The CDR3 coding sequence is TGTGCCAGCAGCTTAGAGGTAGCGGGGCCCTACGAGCAGTACTTC. Residues: CASSLEVAGPYEQYF.

The chain couples TRBV7-9 to TRBJ1-3, with D perhaps TRBD1 (5 bases). The CDR3 is 15 residues long. Trimming removed 4 bases at V and 3 bases at J, with 13 bases between. The germline V gene encodes CDR1 SEHNR and CDR2 FQNEAQ (reference sequence). CDR3 loop: CASSSLPGGGNTIYF. In nucleotides, the CDR3 is TGTGCCAGCAGCTCACTCCCCGGGGGTGGAAACACCATATATTTT.

DNA for the CDR3: TGTGCCAGCAGTTACAGGGAGGAGATGGGGGATGGCTACACCTTC. As protein: CASSYREEMGDGYTF. V usage is TRBV6-5 and J usage is TRBJ1-2, with D possibly matching TRBD1 (5 bases). V was cut by 2 bases and J by 6 bases, with 16 bases left in between. The germline V gene has CDR1 MNHEY and CDR2 SVGAGI. This CDR3 is 15 amino acids long.

The chain links TRBV30 to TRBJ2-4, with no clear D. The germline gives CDR1 GTSNPN, CDR2 SVGIG (reference sequence). Deletions cut 0 bases from V and 2 bases from J, with 17 bases between. This CDR3 comprises 17 residues. CDR3 in amino acids: CAWSVNQSRYTKNIQYF. The CDR3 nucleotides are TGTGCCTGGAGTGTAAACCAATCCAGGTACACCAAAAACATTCAGTACTTC.

In its sample, this clone was seen once. The rearrangement links TRBV27 to TRBJ2-7, with a possible D match to TRBD2 (6 bases). The germline V gene has CDR1 MNHEY and CDR2 SMNVEV (reference sequence). Trimming left V 2 bases short and J 7 bases short, with 18 bases between. CDR3 length equals 15 residues. The CDR3 nucleotides read TGTGCCAGCAGTTTAGGGACTTCGAACATTTGGGAGCAGTACTTC. Its protein product is CASSLGTSNIWEQYF.

The chain has TRBV10-3 and TRBJ1-5, with a tentative D call TRBD1 (6 bases). CDR1 is ENHRY and CDR2 is SYGVKD in the germline V gene. This CDR3 has 16 amino acids. Deletions cut 3 bases from V and 0 bases from J, with 12 bases between. CDR3: CAISEQGGNSNQPQHF. The CDR3 nucleotides read TGTGCCATCAGTGAACAGGGTGGGAATAGCAATCAGCCCCAGCATTTT.

The chain is built from TRBV29-1 and TRBJ1-2; tentatively, D is TRBD1 (6 bases). The CDR3 length is 14 residues. Trimming shortened V by 8 bases and J by 5 bases, and 21 bases separated the two germline ends. Germline assignment: CDR1 SQVTM and CDR2 ANQGSEA. CDR3 amino acids: CSSAEGGGRYGYTF. The CDR3 nucleotides read TGCAGCTCGGCCGAGGGGGGGGGACGATATGGCTACACCTTC. Looking up the rest from reference TRBV29-1 and TRBJ1-2 gives the full variable domain: SAVISQKPSRDICQRGTSLTIQCQVDSQVTMMFWYRQQPGQSLTLIATANQGSEATYESGFVIDKFPISRPNLTFSTLTVSNMSPEDSSIYLCSSAEGGGRYGYTFGSGTRLTVV.